A selection of T cell receptor beta chains follows, all from one sample in a study of cytomegalovirus exposure and HLA in healthy donors. TCRdb's table, derived via immunoSEQ multiplex PCR, lists solely in-frame clones and lacks some. Found here are 100,000 to 150,000 clones, roughly 68% of them singletons; the top ten hold under 6.5%. The specimen was PBMCs. Source of these receptors: a woman aged 45-60 years in good health and CMV-seropositive. Each CDR3 is given with its conserved first and last residue. The order of the fields is clone size, D gene, V gene, J gene, CDR3 DNA, CDR3 protein. A D gene is named only where the DNA matches it firmly. The size entry is marked missing in some rows and otherwise reads once, few, many or a size class.

-	-	TRBV25-1	TRBJ1-1	TGTGCCAGCAGCCTGACGGGGGGCGGGGGCACTGAAGCTTTCTTT	CASSLTGGGGTEAFF
-	-	TRBV7-8	TRBJ1-1	TGTGCCAGCAGCTTAGCGCAGGGGCCCGGGTTGGGTACTGAAGCTTTCTTT	CASSLAQGPGLGTEAFF
-	-	TRBV9	TRBJ1-1	TGTGCCAGCAGCGTAGATCCCCAGGCTCTGAACACTGAAGCTTTCTTT	CASSVDPQALNTEAFF
-	-	TRBV30	TRBJ2-7	TGTGCCTGGAGTGACAGGACCTACGAGCAGTACTTC	CAWSDRTYEQYF
once	-	TRBV7-2	TRBJ2-2	TGTGCCAGCAGAGAACTTCTATCCACCGGGGAGCTGTTTTTT	CASRELLSTGELFF
few	TRBD1	TRBV27	TRBJ2-7	TGTGCCAGCAGACAGGGGCCCTACGAGCAGTACTTC	CASRQGPYEQYF
-	TRBD2	TRBV27	TRBJ2-1	TGTGCCAGCAGTTTACGCCAAGCGGGACCCTCTCGCGATGAGCAGTTCTTC	CASSLRQAGPSRDEQFF
-	-	TRBV7-9	TRBJ2-5	TGTGCCAGCAGCTTAGAGTTTATGGGGGCAGCGAGGGAGACCCAGTACTTC	CASSLEFMGAARETQYF
-	-	TRBV9	TRBJ1-4	TGTGCCAGCAGCGCACCTAAAGGGGGTAGTGATGAAAAACTGTTTTTT	CASSAPKGGSDEKLFF
-	-	TRBV4-3	TRBJ1-1	TGCGCCAGCAGCCAAGGGCGGTTCGCTTTCTTT	CASSQGRFAFF
-	TRBD2	TRBV5-6	TRBJ2-5	TGTGCCAGCAGCTTGTTCGCCAGCGGGGGTCTCCAAGAGACCCAGTACTTC	CASSLFASGGLQETQYF
-	TRBD2	TRBV5-4	TRBJ2-5	TGTGCCAGCAGCTTAAAGGCGGGGGGCTTAGAGACCCAGTACTTC	CASSLKAGGLETQYF
once	-	TRBV25-1	TRBJ1-2	TGTGCCAGCAGCGCACAGGGCCCCTATGGCTACACCTTC	CASSAQGPYGYTF
-	-	TRBV2	TRBJ1-2	TGTGGTTCGACAGCAAACTATGGCTACACCTTC	CGSTANYGYTF
-	TRBD1	TRBV14	TRBJ2-1	TGTGCCAGCAGCCCTGGGACAGGGCGTTTTGGAGATGAGCAGTTCTTC	CASSPGTGRFGDEQFF
-	-	TRBV5-1	TRBJ1-1	TGCGCCAGCAGTCAGGGTACCCTCATGAACACTGAAGCTTTCTTT	CASSQGTLMNTEAFF
-	-	TRBV7-9	TRBJ1-6	TGTGCCAGCAGCTCGGACAGAGGATCGGCCAATTCACCCCTCCACTTT	CASSSDRGSANSPLHF
-	TRBD2	TRBV19	TRBJ2-3	TGTGCCAGTAGTATGTTAGCGGGGGGTTACACAGATACGCAGTATTTT	CASSMLAGGYTDTQYF
-	TRBD1	TRBV6-6	TRBJ2-3	TGTGCCAGCAACGGACAGGACAGTCACACAGATACGCAGTATTTT	CASNGQDSHTDTQYF
-	TRBD1	TRBV6-6	TRBJ2-7	TGTGCCAGCAACAGGGGACCCTACGAGCAGTACTTC	CASNRGPYEQYF
-	TRBD1	TRBV29-1	TRBJ1-6	TGCAGCGTTTCCCACGGACAGGGGCCCCTAAGCTCCTATAATTCACCCCTCCACTTT	CSVSHGQGPLSSYNSPLHF
-	TRBD1	TRBV25-1	TRBJ2-4	TGTGCCAGCAGTGCCCCTCCGGGACAGGGGCCTTACATTCAGTACTTC	CASSAPPGQGPYIQYF
-	TRBD1	TRBV4-2	TRBJ2-7	TGTGCCAGCAGGACAGGGGGCGCCTCCTACGAGCAGTACTTC	CASRTGGASYEQYF
-	-	TRBV7-2	TRBJ2-3	TGTGCCAGCAGCGTCAGTCGTCTAGAGGGTACGCAGTATTTT	CASSVSRLEGTQYF
-	-	TRBV2	TRBJ2-7	TGTGCCAGCAGTTACGGGGAGTACGAGCAGTACTTC	CASSYGEYEQYF
-	-	TRBV6-1	TRBJ1-3	TGTGCCAGCAGTTCCAGGACAGCCGGAAACACCATATATTTT	CASSSRTAGNTIYF
-	-	TRBV6-1	TRBJ2-3	TGTGCCAGCAGTGTTAGTAGCGGCTCTAGCACAGATACGCAGTATTTT	CASSVSSGSSTDTQYF
-	-	TRBV5-4	TRBJ1-2	TGTGCCAGCAGCTTAGCCTCAGGGAGGGCCGACTATGGCTACACCTTC	CASSLASGRADYGYTF
-	TRBD1	TRBV7-2	TRBJ2-7	TGTGCCAGCAGCTTAAGTGTGACAGGGCCGTGGGAGCAGTACTTC	CASSLSVTGPWEQYF
-	-	TRBV6-6	TRBJ2-3	TGTGCCAGCAGTTCTTCTACGTACGCAGATACGCAGTATTTT	CASSSSTYADTQYF
-	TRBD1	TRBV6-5	TRBJ2-5	TGTGCCAGCAGTTACATCTCGGGACAGGGATCGGGGGAGCAGTACTTC	CASSYISGQGSGEQYF
-	-	TRBV5-1	TRBJ2-2	TGCGCCAGCAGCTTGTTGGGGCTGGGGAACGGGGAGCTGTTTTTT	CASSLLGLGNGELFF
once	-	TRBV6-5	TRBJ1-2	TGTGCCAGCAGCACTGACAGAGCTTATGGCTACACCTTC	CASSTDRAYGYTF
few	TRBD1	TRBV7-2	TRBJ2-2	TGTGCCAGCAGTACCGGGACAGGGGCGTTGAACACCGGGGAGCTGTTTTTT	CASSTGTGALNTGELFF
-	-	TRBV30	TRBJ2-7	TGTGCCTGGAGTGTATACAGGGACGACTACGAGCAGTACTTC	CAWSVYRDDYEQYF